This TCR beta chain was retrieved from a study of blood T cell repertoires in COVID-19. Profiling relied on immunoSEQ multiplex PCR, and the TCRdb table lists in-frame clones only, not all of them. The sample holds fewer than 250,000 clones, approximately 84% seen once. Per germline, CDR1 LNHDA and CDR2 SQIVND (reference sequence). V lost 5 bases, J lost 0 bases, and 10 bases lay in between. This CDR3 has 14 amino acids. The gene calls are TRBV19 and TRBJ1-2; D might be TRBD1 (6 bases). Sequencing was done on a sample of peripheral blood. The receptor was derived from a man aged 45 to 65 with acute or convalescent COVID-19. The CDR3 DNA reads TGTGCCAGTAGTCCGGACAGACCTAACTATGGCTACACCTTC. Its protein is CASSPDRPNYGYTF.